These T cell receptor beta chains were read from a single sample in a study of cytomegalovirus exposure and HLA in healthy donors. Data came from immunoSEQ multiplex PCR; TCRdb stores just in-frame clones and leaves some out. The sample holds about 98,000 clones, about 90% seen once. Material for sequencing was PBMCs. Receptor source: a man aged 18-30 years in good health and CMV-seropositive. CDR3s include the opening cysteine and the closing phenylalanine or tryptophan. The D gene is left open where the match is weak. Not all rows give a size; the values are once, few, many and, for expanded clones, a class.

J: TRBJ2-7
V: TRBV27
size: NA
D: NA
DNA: TGTGCCAGCAGCCCTTTGTTGGGCATCACCTACGAGCAGTACTTC
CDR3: CASSPLLGITYEQYF

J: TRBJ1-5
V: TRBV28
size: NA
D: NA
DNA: TGTGCCAGCAGTTTTAGGGGATGGGGGCCCCAGCATTTT
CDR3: CASSFRGWGPQHF

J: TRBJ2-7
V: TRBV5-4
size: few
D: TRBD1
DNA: TGTGCCAGCAGCTTAGGGACAGGGAGCACCTACGAGCAGTACTTC
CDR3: CASSLGTGSTYEQYF

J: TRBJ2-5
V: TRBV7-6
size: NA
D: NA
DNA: TGTGCCAGCAGCTTAAGCGCTAGCCCCAGGGAGACCCAGTACTTC
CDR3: CASSLSASPRETQYF

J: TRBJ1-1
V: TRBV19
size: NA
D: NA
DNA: TGTGCCAGTAGTATGGGGGGGGGAGGCACTGAAGCTTTCTTT
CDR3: CASSMGGGGTEAFF

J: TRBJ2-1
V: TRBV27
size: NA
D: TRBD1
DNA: TGTGCCAGCAATACAGGGGGCTACAATGAGCAGTTCTTC
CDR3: CASNTGGYNEQFF

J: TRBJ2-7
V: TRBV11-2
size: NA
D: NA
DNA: TGTGCCAGCAGCTACGACAACCAGGGTGGCGAGCAGTACTTC
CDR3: CASSYDNQGGEQYF

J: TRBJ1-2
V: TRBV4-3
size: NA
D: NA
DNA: TGCGCCAGCAGCCCGACGTGGGCAGGTAACTATGGCTACACCTTC
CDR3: CASSPTWAGNYGYTF

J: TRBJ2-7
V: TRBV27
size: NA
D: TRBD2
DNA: TGTGCCAGCAGTTTAGTGGGTAGCGGGAGATTCATCGGTGACGAGCAGTACTTC
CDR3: CASSLVGSGRFIGDEQYF

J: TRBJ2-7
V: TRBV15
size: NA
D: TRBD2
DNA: TGTGCCACCAGCAGAGATAAACTAGCGGAATACGAGCAGTACTTC
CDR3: CATSRDKLAEYEQYF

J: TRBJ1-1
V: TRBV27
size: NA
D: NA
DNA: TGTGCCAGCAGCCCATCGTGGACAGTGAACACTGAAGCTTTCTTT
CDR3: CASSPSWTVNTEAFF

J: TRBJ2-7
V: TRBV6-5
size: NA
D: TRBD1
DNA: TGTGCCAGCACCCCGCCCGGGACAGGGACCGAGCAGTACTTC
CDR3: CASTPPGTGTEQYF

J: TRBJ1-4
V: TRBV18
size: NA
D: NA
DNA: TGTGCCAGCTCACCCCCACAGATGGCGGGTGAAAAACTGTTTTTT
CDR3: CASSPPQMAGEKLFF

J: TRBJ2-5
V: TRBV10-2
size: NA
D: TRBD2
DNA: TGCGCCAGCACCGGGCTGGCGGGAGTTGAGACCCAGTACTTC
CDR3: CASTGLAGVETQYF

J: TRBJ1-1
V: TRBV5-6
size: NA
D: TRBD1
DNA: TGTGCCAGCAGCGCTGCCGGGACAGGGAAAATTAACACTGAAGCTTTCTTT
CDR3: CASSAAGTGKINTEAFF

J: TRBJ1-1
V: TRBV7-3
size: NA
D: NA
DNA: TGTGCCAGCAGCTTAAACAGGGAAGGTACTGAAGCTTTCTTT
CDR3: CASSLNREGTEAFF

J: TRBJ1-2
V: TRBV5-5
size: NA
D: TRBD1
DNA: TGTGCCAGCAGCTTGGCCGACAGGGTTTCCACCTTC
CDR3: CASSLADRVSTF

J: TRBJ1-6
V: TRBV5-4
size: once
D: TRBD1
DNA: TGTGCCAGCAGCTTTGACAGGGTTCTCTCTTCACCCCTCCACTTT
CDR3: CASSFDRVLSSPLHF

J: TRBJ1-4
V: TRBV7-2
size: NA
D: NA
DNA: TGTGCCAGCAGCTTAGGCAGGGGCCCAACTAATGAAAAACTGTTTTTT
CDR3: CASSLGRGPTNEKLFF

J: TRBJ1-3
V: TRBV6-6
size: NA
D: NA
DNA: TGTGCCAGCAGTTACGGGCAGGGCTCTGGAAACACCATATATTTT
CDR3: CASSYGQGSGNTIYF

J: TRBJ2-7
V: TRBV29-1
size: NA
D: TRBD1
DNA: TGCAGCGTTGAAGATTTTCGGACAGGGGGTTACGAGCAGTACTTC
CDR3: CSVEDFRTGGYEQYF

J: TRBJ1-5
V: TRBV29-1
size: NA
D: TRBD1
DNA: TGCAGCGTTGGGGACAGGGGAGGACAGCCCCAGCATTTT
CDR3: CSVGDRGGQPQHF

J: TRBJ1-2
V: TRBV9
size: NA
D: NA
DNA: TGTGCCAGCAGCGTAGATGGGCACTGGGATGGCTACACCTTC
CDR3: CASSVDGHWDGYTF

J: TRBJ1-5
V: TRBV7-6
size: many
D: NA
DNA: TGTGCCAGCAGCTTAGAGGAGGGCTTCAATCAGCCCCAGCATTTT
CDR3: CASSLEEGFNQPQHF